The rows below give T cell receptor beta chains drawn from one sample of a study of T-cell reconstitution after alpha-beta-depleted transplantation in children. From the PCR reads, TCRdb called clonotypes with MiXCR, one entry per CDR3 protein. The table lists 450,000 to 550,000 distinct CDR3 sequences, roughly 10% of them singletons, with less than 15% in the top ten. Sequencing used PBMCs, mostly from graft donor cells, obtained 180 days after TCRalphabeta/CD19-depleted stem cell transplant. The receptors were gathered from a female patient aged 2 to 10 who had a stem cell transplant for aplastic anemia, so the T cells may come from the graft donor. The CDR3 runs from the conserved cysteine through the conserved F or W.

V: TRBV20-1
CDR3: CSCTRAGETQYF

V: TRBV3-1
CDR3: CASSQDLGGYGYTF

V: TRBV7-3
CDR3: CASSLSGTSGHNEQFF

V: TRBV5-1
CDR3: CASHDTTNEKLFF

V: TRBV7-2
CDR3: CASSLGTSGIGTQYF

V: TRBV7-3
CDR3: CASSLTLLDTQYF

V: TRBV3-1
CDR3: CASSQEPGSNQPQHF

V: TRBV7-9
CDR3: CASSLTDVYTF

V: TRBV5-6
CDR3: CASSLYLGGTDTQYF

V: TRBV11-2
CDR3: CASSLLGTGVRMNTEAFF

V: TRBV7-2
CDR3: CASSSVGGLMNTEAFF

V: TRBV28
CDR3: CASRARIWTDQETQYF

V: TRBV4-3
CDR3: CASSQELGPVWSDTQYF

V: TRBV28
CDR3: CASSSQGARYEQYF

V: TRBV5-1
CDR3: CASQPAPSYNEQFF

V: TRBV5-1
CDR3: CASSFGQGGYEQYF

V: TRBV10-3
CDR3: CAISELAIKEQFF

V: TRBV27
CDR3: CASSLSIAQRQPQHF

V: TRBV28
CDR3: CASSPATGVQTEAFF

V: TRBV4-3
CDR3: CASSQADGYKQFF

V: TRBV20-1
CDR3: CSARVPGHEQFF

V: TRBV7-2
CDR3: CASSPRGSVYNEQFF

V: TRBV12-5
CDR3: CASGTWTANTEAFF

V: TRBV28
CDR3: CASSSAQGLSSPLHF

V: TRBV9
CDR3: CASIYYASGLLLFTEQFF

V: TRBV7-8
CDR3: CAISLLTTGELFF

V: TRBV7-8
CDR3: CASSFGTGMAGGTDTQYF

V: TRBV27
CDR3: CASSPASKGPIGYTF

V: TRBV12-3/TRBV12-4
CDR3: CASSLAEGREQFF

V: TRBV28
CDR3: CACALDVGNVSF

V: TRBV5-1
CDR3: CASSLGLAGGRGVYEQYF

V: TRBV7-2
CDR3: CASSSSPLGGDTQYF

V: TRBV29-1
CDR3: CSGRQGTGGYTF

V: TRBV20-1
CDR3: CSASGQGAKETQYF

V: TRBV5-5
CDR3: CASSEDRGNGYTF

V: TRBV13
CDR3: CASSLVVGGYSTDTQYF

V: TRBV7-9
CDR3: CASSARTLEQFF

V: TRBV20-1
CDR3: CSARPLAGGPYNEQFF

V: TRBV12-3/TRBV12-4
CDR3: CASTPEAYNEQFF

V: TRBV6-2/TRBV6-3
CDR3: CASRETRSTFF

V: TRBV28
CDR3: CASWVVSNQPQHF

V: TRBV4-1
CDR3: CASSQVPDTEAFF

V: TRBV27
CDR3: CASSRAGVYNEQFF

V: TRBV7-2
CDR3: CASTWAASGTDTQYF

V: TRBV7-2
CDR3: CASSSEGYEQFF

V: TRBV9
CDR3: CASSVGGREIPDTQYF

V: TRBV7-9
CDR3: CASSLQGNSPLHF

V: TRBV29-1
CDR3: CSVGDRDVAFF

V: TRBV7-6
CDR3: CASSPSSGGDTQYF

V: TRBV9
CDR3: CASSTLGGMRSENSYNEQFF

V: TRBV27
CDR3: CASSLLGVRAKNIQYF

V: TRBV20-1
CDR3: CSASAGAPLAGGPYYEQYF

V: TRBV5-1
CDR3: CASSGLDRSYGYTF

V: TRBV5-1
CDR3: CASGQTRGTDTGELFF